Each of the 9 T cell receptor beta chains below was sequenced from the same sample in a study of blood T cell repertoires in COVID-19. Assay: immunoSEQ multiplex PCR; the TCRdb copy retains only in-frame clones and omits some. This repertoire shows 140,000 to 150,000 clones, over 85% found once; its top ten account for roughly 1.5%. The sequenced material came from peripheral blood. The receptors derive from a human donor in a cohort sampled during active COVID-19.

This clone occurred once. V gene TRBV4-3 combines with J gene TRBJ1-2; D remains ambiguous. CDR1 is LGHNA, CDR2 YSLEER, per germline. The CDR3 spans 13 residues. V shed 0 bases and J shed 8 bases, with 10 bases lying between them. CDR3 sequence (DNA): TGCGCCAGCAGCCAAGATCTGCCCCGGGGCTACACCTTC. Amino acid sequence: CASSQDLPRGYTF.

The rearrangement joins TRBV3-1 (or the pseudogene TRBV3-2) to TRBJ1-1; 8 bases agree with TRBD1. Germline V gene sequence: CDR1 LGHDT, CDR2 YNNKEL (reference sequence). The CDR3 contains 14 residues. With 4 bases clipped from V and 6 bases from J, the junction kept 7 bases outside the gene matches. Here the CDR3 DNA reads TGTGCCAGCAGCCGCCGGCAGGGGGCGGCTGAAGCTTTCTTT. Protein sequence: CASSRRQGAAEAFF.

The chain combines TRBV15 with TRBJ2-7; 9 positions match TRBD1. This CDR3 has 16 amino acids. CDR1 is LNHNV and CDR2 is YYDKDF in the germline V gene (reference sequence). V gave up 0 bases and J gave up 7 bases; unmatched junction bases: 10. The CDR3 region is CATSRDRDRVSGEQYF. The CDR3 coding sequence is TGTGCCACCAGCAGAGATCGGGACAGGGTGTCGGGAGAGCAGTACTTC.

The V and J genes are TRBV19 and TRBJ1-1; D is perhaps TRBD1 (6 bases). The CDR3 is 16 residues long. CDR1 is LNHDA and CDR2 is SQIVND in the germline V gene (reference sequence). Trimming cost V 5 bases and J 2 bases, with 18 bases left between them. CDR3 sequence reads: CASSPLLWDTNTEAFF. For the CDR3, the DNA is TGTGCCAGTAGTCCCCTTCTTTGGGACACCAACACTGAAGCTTTCTTT.

The gene calls are TRBV2 and TRBJ1-6; 8 nucleotides align to TRBD1. Trimming at V came to 8 bases and at J to 10 bases, leaving 10 bases not matched to a gene. Germline V gene lookup returns CDR1 SNHLY and CDR2 FYNNEI. CDR3 size: 14 residues. CDR3 residues: CASRGDRFGSPLHF. CDR3 coding DNA: TGTGCCAGCCGGGGGGACAGGTTCGGGTCACCCCTCCACTTT.

This clone was observed a few times. The V gene is TRBV11-2, the J gene TRBJ1-6, with D unresolved. Germline CDR1 SGHAT, CDR2 FQNNGV. Trimming pared 5 bases from V and 8 bases from J, leaving 16 bases between. CDR3 length: 15 residues. CDR3: CASSQITEKYSPLHF. The CDR3 region has the DNA TGTGCCAGCAGCCAAATAACTGAGAAGTATTCACCCCTCCACTTT.

This clone has just one count. The CDR3: CASSLGQDYGYTF. The CDR3 bases are TGTGCCAGCAGCCTGGGACAGGACTATGGCTACACCTTC. The chain uses TRBV7-8 and TRBJ1-2, with 8 bases that match TRBD1. Germline CDR1 and CDR2: SGHVS and FQNEAQ. This CDR3 spans 13 amino acids. Unmatched junction bases numbered 2, after V lost 5 bases and J lost 3 bases.

The sample holds a few counts of this clone. V usage is TRBV7-2 and J usage is TRBJ2-1, with 7 positions matching TRBD2. CDR3 length equals 15 residues. Germline trimming cut 1 base from V and 4 bases from J; bases unmatched to any gene: 4. CDR1 SGHTA and CDR2 FQGNSA come from the germline V gene. As DNA, the CDR3 is TGTGCCAGCAGCTTAGGGGGGGGACCTTACAATGAGCAGTTCTTC. Amino acid sequence: CASSLGGGPYNEQFF.

The gene calls are TRBV4-2 and TRBJ2-2, with D possibly matching TRBD2 (6 bases). Trimming pared 3 bases from V and 4 bases from J, leaving 21 bases between. CDR1 is LGHNA, CDR2 YNFKEQ, per germline. CDR3 length equals 18 residues. CDR3 coding DNA: TGTGCCAGCAGCCAGAAGGTCCGGGGCGGGCGGGGCACCGGGGAGCTGTTTTTT. Protein sequence: CASSQKVRGGRGTGELFF.